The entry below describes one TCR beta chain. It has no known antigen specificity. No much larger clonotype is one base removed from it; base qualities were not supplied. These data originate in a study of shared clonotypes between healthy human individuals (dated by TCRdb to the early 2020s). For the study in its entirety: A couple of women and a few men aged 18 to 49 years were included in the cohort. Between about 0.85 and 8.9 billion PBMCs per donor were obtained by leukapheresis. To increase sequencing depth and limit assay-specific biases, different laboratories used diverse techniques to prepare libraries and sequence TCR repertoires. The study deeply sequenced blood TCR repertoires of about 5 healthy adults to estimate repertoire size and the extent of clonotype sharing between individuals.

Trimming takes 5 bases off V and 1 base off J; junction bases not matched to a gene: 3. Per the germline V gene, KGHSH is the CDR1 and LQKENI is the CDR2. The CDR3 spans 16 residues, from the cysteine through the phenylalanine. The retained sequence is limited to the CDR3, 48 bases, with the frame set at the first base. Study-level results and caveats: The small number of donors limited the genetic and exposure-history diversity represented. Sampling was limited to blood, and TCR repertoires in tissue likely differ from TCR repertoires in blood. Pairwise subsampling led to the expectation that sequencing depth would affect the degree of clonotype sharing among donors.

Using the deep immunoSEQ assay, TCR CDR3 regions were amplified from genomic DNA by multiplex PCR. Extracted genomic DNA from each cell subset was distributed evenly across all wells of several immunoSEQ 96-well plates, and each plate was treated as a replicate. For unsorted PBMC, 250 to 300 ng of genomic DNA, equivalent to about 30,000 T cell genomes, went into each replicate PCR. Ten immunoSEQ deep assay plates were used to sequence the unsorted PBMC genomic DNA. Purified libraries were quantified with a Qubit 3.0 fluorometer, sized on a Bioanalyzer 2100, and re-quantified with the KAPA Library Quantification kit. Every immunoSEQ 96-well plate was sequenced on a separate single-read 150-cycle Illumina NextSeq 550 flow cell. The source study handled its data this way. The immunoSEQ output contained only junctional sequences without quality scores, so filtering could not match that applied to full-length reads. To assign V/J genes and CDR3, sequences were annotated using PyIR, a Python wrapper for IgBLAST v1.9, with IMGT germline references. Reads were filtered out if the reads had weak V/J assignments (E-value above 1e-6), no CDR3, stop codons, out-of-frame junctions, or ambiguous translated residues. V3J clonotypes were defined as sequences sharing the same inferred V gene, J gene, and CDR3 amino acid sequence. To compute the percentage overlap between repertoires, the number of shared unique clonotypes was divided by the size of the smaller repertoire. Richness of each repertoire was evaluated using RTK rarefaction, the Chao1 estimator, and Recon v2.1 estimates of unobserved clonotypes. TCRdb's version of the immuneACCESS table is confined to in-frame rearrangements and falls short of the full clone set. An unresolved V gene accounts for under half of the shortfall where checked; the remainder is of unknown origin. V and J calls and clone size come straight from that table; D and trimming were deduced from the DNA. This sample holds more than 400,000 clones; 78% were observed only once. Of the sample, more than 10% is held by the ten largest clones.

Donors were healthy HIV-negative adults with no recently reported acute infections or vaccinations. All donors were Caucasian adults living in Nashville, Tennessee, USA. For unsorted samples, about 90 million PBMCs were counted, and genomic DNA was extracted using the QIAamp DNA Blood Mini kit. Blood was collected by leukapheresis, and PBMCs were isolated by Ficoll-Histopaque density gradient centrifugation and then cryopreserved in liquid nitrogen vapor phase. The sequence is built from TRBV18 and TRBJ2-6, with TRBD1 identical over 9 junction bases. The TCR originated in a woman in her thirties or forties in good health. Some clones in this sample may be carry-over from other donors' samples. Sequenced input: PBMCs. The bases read TGTGCCAGCTCATCACAGGGGGCATCTGGGGCCAACGTCCTGACTTTC. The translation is CASSSQGASGANVLTF.